This record concerns one T cell receptor (beta chain) sequence. CDR1 and CDR2 (germline): SGHNT, YYREEE (reference sequence). The CDR3 covers 13 residues. After removal of 4 bases from V and 5 bases from J, the junction contained 3 bases not matched to a gene. This sample was taken from a study of blood T cell repertoires in COVID-19. Overall study context: The origin of the acute and convalescent COVID-19 samples was the United States, Italy and Spain. In each case, the material was cDNA or gDNA derived from T cells, B-cell-depleted T cells, or PBMCs.

Enrollment of patients from Seattle took place during active infection, with longitudinal follow-up. Per the authors' pipeline: Scientists estimated how many nucleated cells there were by amplifying reference gene primers. Clones were sequenced by immunoSEQ multiplex PCR, and TCRdb holds only the in-frame ones, with some missing. That table furnishes V, J and clone size, whereas the DNA furnished D and trimming. Here the sample spans fewer than 250,000 clones, about nine tenths being singletons. This receptor was obtained from a young man with COVID-19, enrolled during active disease. The sample consisted of peripheral blood. The V call is TRBV5-4, the J call TRBJ1-2; 9 nucleotides line up with TRBD1. CDR3 region: CASSPTGGYGYTF. As DNA, the CDR3 is TGTGCCAGCAGCCCGACAGGGGGGTATGGCTACACCTTC.